This T cell receptor beta chain is from a study of cytomegalovirus exposure and HLA in healthy donors. Study-level results: Common viral pathogens seemed, in a later analysis, to connect with several of the most significant clusters. Apart from CMV serostatus, no immune exposure information was available.

Primers: 60 Vbeta forward and 13 Jbeta reverse. Repertoires were generated with immunoSEQ multiplex PCR, while TCRdb's copy carries only in-frame clones and drops some. The top ten clones hold around 21% of a sample with 75,000 to 90,000 clones, roughly 79% of them seen once. For this clone: What it recognizes is unknown.

V gave up 0 bases and J gave up 8 bases, with 14 bases separating them. The CDR3 runs 15 residues. The germline gives CDR1 SGHRS, CDR2 YFSETQ. This chain joins TRBV5-1 and TRBJ1-4; no reliable D call. The receptor's source is a woman in her forties in good health and CMV-seropositive. The sequencing input was PBMCs. The CDR3 region is CASSLEPGSNEKLFF. As DNA, the CDR3 is TGCGCCAGCAGCTTGGAACCCGGGAGTAACGAAAAACTGTTTTTT.